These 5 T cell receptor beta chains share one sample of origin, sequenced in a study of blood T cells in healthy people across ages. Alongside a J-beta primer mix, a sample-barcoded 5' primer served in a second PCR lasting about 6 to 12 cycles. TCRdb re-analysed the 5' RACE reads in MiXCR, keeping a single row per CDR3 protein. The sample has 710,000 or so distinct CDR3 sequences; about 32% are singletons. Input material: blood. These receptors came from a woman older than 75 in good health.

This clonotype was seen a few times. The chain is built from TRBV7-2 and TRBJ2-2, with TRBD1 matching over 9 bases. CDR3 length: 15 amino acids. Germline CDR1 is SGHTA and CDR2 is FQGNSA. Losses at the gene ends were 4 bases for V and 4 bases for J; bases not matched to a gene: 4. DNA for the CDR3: TGTGCCAGCAGCTACACAGGGGGCTTCACCGGGGAGCTGTTTTTT. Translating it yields CASSYTGGFTGELFF.

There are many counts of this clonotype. This CDR3 reads CASRPGTANEKLFF. The CDR3 DNA sequence: TGCGCCAGCAGACCCGGGACAGCTAATGAAAAACTGTTTTTT. The gene calls are TRBV5-1 and TRBJ1-4; 7 bases fit TRBD1. CDR3 length: 14 residues. Germline CDR1 reads SGHRS; CDR2 reads YFSETQ. Trimming took 5 bases from V and 3 from J; bases not matched to a gene: 4.

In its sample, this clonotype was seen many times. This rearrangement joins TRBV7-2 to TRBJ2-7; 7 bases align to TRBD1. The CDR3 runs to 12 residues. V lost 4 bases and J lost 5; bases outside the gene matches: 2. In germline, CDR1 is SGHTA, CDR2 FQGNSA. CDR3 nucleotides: TGTGCCAGCAGCTCCACAGGGGACGAGCAGTACTTC. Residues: CASSSTGDEQYF.

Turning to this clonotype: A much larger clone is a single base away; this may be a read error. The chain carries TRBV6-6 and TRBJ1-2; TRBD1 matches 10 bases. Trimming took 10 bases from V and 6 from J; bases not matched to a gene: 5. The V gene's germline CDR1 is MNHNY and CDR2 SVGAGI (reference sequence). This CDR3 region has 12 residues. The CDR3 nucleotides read TGTGCCAACACCGGGACAGGGGATGGCTACACCTTC. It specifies CANTGTGDGYTF.

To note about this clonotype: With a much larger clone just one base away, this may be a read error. The CDR3 DNA sequence: TGTGCCAGCAACCCCACGAATAACCACGAGCAGTACTTC. This translates into CASNPTNNHEQYF. J is TRBJ2-5 and V is TRBV6-1; D call uncertain. Judging by the DNA end, TRBJ2-7 fits better; the J call may be wrong. The CDR3 is 13 residues long. Germline CDR1 and CDR2: MNHNS and SASEGT.